What follows describes a single T cell receptor beta chain. The antigen is not known. The CDR3 contains 14 residues. The germline CDR1 and CDR2 sequences are SNHLY and FYNNEI. V was pared by 6 bases and J by 7 bases, with 19 bases between. This entry is derived from a study of cytomegalovirus exposure and HLA in healthy donors. Study results and caveats: Reportedly, cytomegalovirus status was diagnosed with high sensitivity and specificity.

The study ran its PCR with 60 Vbeta and 13 Jbeta primers. Only in-frame clones appear in the TCRdb table, and some are missing; sequencing was by immunoSEQ multiplex PCR. The table shows around 110,000 clones, with over 65% occurring only once. As for the donors, each was a healthy bone marrow donor. Sequenced sample: PBMCs. The TCR was taken from a woman in her 30s in good health and CMV-seronegative. The chain carries TRBV2 and TRBJ2-7, with a weak D call TRBD2 (6 bases). The CDR3 region has the DNA TGTGCCAGCAGCAAAGCCCAGGGAGGAGGGGAGCAGTACTTC. Encoded protein: CASSKAQGGGEQYF.